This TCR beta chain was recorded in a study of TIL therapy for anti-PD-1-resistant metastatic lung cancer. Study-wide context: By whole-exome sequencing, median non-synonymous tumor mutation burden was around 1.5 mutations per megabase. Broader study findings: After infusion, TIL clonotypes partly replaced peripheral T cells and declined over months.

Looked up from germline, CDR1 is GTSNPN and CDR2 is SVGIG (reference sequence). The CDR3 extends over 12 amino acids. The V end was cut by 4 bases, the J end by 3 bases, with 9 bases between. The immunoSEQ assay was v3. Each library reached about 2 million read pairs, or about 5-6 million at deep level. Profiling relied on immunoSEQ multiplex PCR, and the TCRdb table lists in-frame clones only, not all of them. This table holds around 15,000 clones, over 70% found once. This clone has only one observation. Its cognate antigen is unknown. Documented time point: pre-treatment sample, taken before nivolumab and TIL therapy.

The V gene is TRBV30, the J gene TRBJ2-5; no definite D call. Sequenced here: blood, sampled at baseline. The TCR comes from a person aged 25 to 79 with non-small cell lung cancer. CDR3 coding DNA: TGTGCCTGGACCCTTTTGGAAGAGACCCAGTACTTC. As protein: CAWTLLEETQYF.